These 29 T cell receptor beta chains came from one sample sequenced in a study of CD8 T cells in Susac syndrome. Reverse transcription of about 0.45 to 1 ug RNA was performed with random hexamers. TCRdb reanalysed the immunoSEQ multiplex PCR reads using MiXCR and keeps one entry per CDR3 protein. The sample yields tens of thousands of distinct CDR3 sequences, approximately 94% seen once. The material sequenced was CD8+ T cells from PBMCs. These receptors came from a human donor in good health.

This rearrangement joins TRBV20-1 to TRBJ2-1; D call uncertain. The CDR3 extends over 9 amino acids. Germline values: CDR1 DFQATT, CDR2 SNEGSKA (reference sequence). The V end lost 5 bases, the J end lost 6 bases, and 2 bases lay between the germline ends. Here the CDR3 reads CSALNEQFF. Written as DNA, the CDR3 is TGCAGTGCTCTCAATGAGCAGTTCTTC.

The chain carries TRBV6-1 and TRBJ2-2; D remains ambiguous. The germline V and J ends were trimmed by 5 bases and 0 bases, with 4 bases remaining between them. CDR3 length: 13 residues. Germline V gene data show CDR1 as MNHNS and CDR2 as SASEGT. In DNA form, the CDR3 reads TGTGCCAGCAGTAGCGCGAACACCGGGGAGCTGTTTTTT. Its translation is CASSSANTGELFF.

V and J are TRBV6-6 and TRBJ2-1; D unresolved. The length of the CDR3 is 11 residues. V lost 5 bases and J lost 5, with 4 bases in between. CDR1 and CDR2 (germline): MNHNY, SVGAGI (reference sequence). The CDR3 loop reads CASSTNNEQFF. The CDR3 bases are TGTGCCAGCAGTACCAACAATGAGCAGTTCTTC.

This chain links TRBV9 with TRBJ2-1; D unresolved. The V end was cut by 0 bases, the J end by 7 bases, with 14 bases between. CDR1 and CDR2 (germline): SGDLS, YYNGEE. The CDR3 totals 15 residues. The CDR3 DNA is TGTGCCAGCAGCGTAGTACCAGGAACTGGGAATGAGCAGTTCTTC. It encodes CASSVVPGTGNEQFF.

V and J are TRBV9 and TRBJ1-2; 7 nucleotides match TRBD1. The CDR3 extends over 16 amino acids. Germline V gene lookup returns CDR1 SGDLS and CDR2 YYNGEE. V lost 1 base to trimming and J lost 1 base; unmatched junction nucleotides: 7. The CDR3 nucleotides are TGTGCCAGCAGCGTAAACCCCGACAGGGATAACTATGGCTACACCTTC. Its protein is CASSVNPDRDNYGYTF.

The chain uses TRBV4-1 and TRBJ1-2, with D possibly matching TRBD1 (5 bases). The V end lost 0 bases, the J end lost 2 bases, and 13 bases lay between the germline ends. Looked up from germline, CDR1 is MGHRA and CDR2 is YSYEKL. This CDR3 is 16 amino acids long. CDR3 DNA: TGCGCCAGCAGCCAAGAGACTGGGACCACCAACTATGGCTACACCTTC. It is translated as CASSQETGTTNYGYTF.

The rearrangement joins TRBV7-9 to TRBJ1-2, with TRBD1 as a possible D gene (6 bases). This CDR3 region has 14 residues. V gave up 5 bases and J gave up 4 bases, with 14 bases separating them. CDR1 and CDR2 (germline): SEHNR, FQNEAQ (reference sequence). The DNA for the CDR3 is TGTGCCAGCAGCAACCCGACAGGCTTCTATGGCTACACCTTC. Residues: CASSNPTGFYGYTF.

The chain is built from TRBV7-2 and TRBJ2-7, with TRBD1 matching 10 bases. Trimming took 7 bases from V and 1 from J; bases not matched to a gene: 4. Germline CDR1 reads SGHTA; CDR2 reads FQGNSA. This CDR3 has 14 amino acids. The CDR3 here is CASIQDRGSYEQYF. DNA for the CDR3: TGTGCCAGCATCCAGGACAGGGGGTCCTACGAGCAGTACTTC.

This chain links TRBV7-9 with TRBJ2-4; D unresolved. CDR1 is SEHNR, CDR2 FQNEAQ, per germline (reference sequence). V lost 5 bases and J lost 0, with 8 bases in between. This CDR3 has 14 residues. CDR3 region: CASSRGLAKNIQYF. As DNA, the CDR3 is TGTGCCAGCAGCCGAGGCCTAGCCAAAAACATTCAGTACTTC.

This chain uses TRBV9 with TRBJ2-7, with TRBD1 identical over 7 bases. Germline V gene data show CDR1 as SGDLS and CDR2 as YYNGEE. This CDR3 spans 16 amino acids. V lost 2 bases, J lost 1 base, and 9 bases stayed unmatched. CDR3 loop: CASSVSYRGRSYEQYF. DNA for the CDR3: TGTGCCAGCAGCGTGAGCTACAGGGGTAGATCCTACGAGCAGTACTTC.

The genes are TRBV15 and TRBJ1-2, with TRBD1 matching over 7 bases. The CDR3 totals 15 residues. Germline V lookup: CDR1 LNHNV, CDR2 YYDKDF (reference sequence). With V trimmed by 1 base and J by 2 bases, 4 bases remained unmatched. The DNA for the CDR3 is TGTGCCACCAGCAGAGTGACAGGGAAGAACTATGGCTACACCTTC. This encodes CATSRVTGKNYGYTF.

This clonotype was recorded once. The rearrangement links TRBV7-8 to TRBJ1-2; D gene unclear. V dropped 1 base and J dropped 8 bases, with 17 bases sitting between them. This CDR3 spans 15 amino acids. The V gene's germline CDR1 is SGHVS and CDR2 FQNEAQ. The DNA for the CDR3 is TGTGCCAGCAGCTTAGATCAACCCGGTGTCCGCGGCTACACCTTC. Translated: CASSLDQPGVRGYTF.

This clonotype was found once. The chain employs TRBV7-8 and TRBJ2-3; D is unclear. The CDR3 sequence is 16 residues long. The germline V gene encodes CDR1 SGHVS and CDR2 FQNEAQ. V was shortened by 4 bases and J by 0 bases, with 14 bases between the two germline ends. CDR3 bases: TGTGCCAGCAGCTATTGGGATTCCCTTAGCACAGATACGCAGTATTTT. Translation gives CASSYWDSLSTDTQYF.

The V gene is TRBV12-3 or TRBV12-4, the J gene TRBJ2-3; D gene uncertain. CDR3 length: 14 amino acids. The ends were cut back, 5 bases at V and 2 bases at J, with 11 bases in the middle. As DNA, the CDR3 is TGTGCCAGCAGTCCGTCACAGACCACAGATACGCAGTATTTT. Translation: CASSPSQTTDTQYF.

This chain links TRBV3-1 with TRBJ2-3; no clear D. Trimming took off 0 bases at V and 2 bases at J, with 15 bases between the two ends. The CDR3 contains 17 residues. Per germline, CDR1 LGHDT and CDR2 YNNKEL (reference sequence). CDR3 loop: CASSQDTGYPYTDTQYF. As DNA, the CDR3 is TGTGCCAGCAGCCAAGATACGGGCTACCCCTACACAGATACGCAGTATTTT.

This clonotype was picked up a small number of times. This chain connects TRBV28 to TRBJ2-1; D gene uncertain. Germline V gene lookup returns CDR1 MDHEN and CDR2 SYDVKM. The CDR3 length is 16 residues. V was trimmed by 4 bases and J by 3 bases, leaving 16 bases between them. CDR3 in DNA: TGTGCCAGCAGTTCGCGAAGGAGCTCGCTCTACAATGAGCAGTTCTTC. This sequence encodes CASSSRRSSLYNEQFF.

The rearrangement links TRBV4-3 to TRBJ1-2; D unclear. This CDR3 spans 16 amino acids. The germline gives CDR1 LGHNA, CDR2 YSLEER. The V gene lost 0 bases and the J gene lost 1 base, with 12 bases spanning the gap. The DNA of the CDR3 is TGCGCCAGCAGCCAAGATACGACGGACCGTAACTATGGCTACACCTTC. Protein sequence: CASSQDTTDRNYGYTF.

The rearrangement links TRBV5-1 to TRBJ1-2, with a possible D match to TRBD1 (6 bases). This CDR3 is 12 amino acids long. V was cut by 3 bases and J by 12 bases, with 15 bases left in between. Germline V lookup: CDR1 SGHRS, CDR2 YFSETQ. Here the CDR3 reads CASSYTGAADTF. CDR3 nucleotides: TGCGCCAGCAGCTACACGGGGGCCGCGGACACCTTC.

The J gene is TRBJ1-3, the V gene TRBV29-1; 7 positions match TRBD1. Germline trimming cut 4 bases from V and 1 base from J; bases unmatched to any gene: 7. CDR1 is SQVTM and CDR2 is ANQGSEA in the germline V gene. There are 15 residues in the CDR3. CDR3 bases: TGCAGCGTTGCCACAGGGGTCTTTTCTGGAAACACCATATATTTT. Translating gives CSVATGVFSGNTIYF.

The chain joins TRBV28 to TRBJ1-1, with a tentative D call TRBD1 (5 bases). Trimming pared 3 bases from V and 0 bases from J, leaving 26 bases between. The CDR3 spans 20 residues. The V gene's germline CDR1 is MDHEN and CDR2 SYDVKM. The CDR3 DNA reads TGTGCCAGCAGTTTCTCGCTCGCCCGGGGACCCACGAAGATGAACACTGAAGCTTTCTTT. Translation: CASSFSLARGPTKMNTEAFF.

V gene TRBV27 combines with J gene TRBJ1-5; D unresolved. V gave up 0 bases and J gave up 6 bases, with 9 bases separating them. Germline assignment: CDR1 MNHEY and CDR2 SMNVEV (reference sequence). The CDR3 covers 14 residues. For the CDR3, the DNA is TGTGCCAGCAGTTTATCAGGGCCCCTTCAGCCCCAGCATTTT. This codes for CASSLSGPLQPQHF.

The chain couples TRBV29-1 to TRBJ1-2; 9 nucleotides agree with TRBD1. The CDR3 covers 17 residues. Germline CDR1 and CDR2: SQVTM and ANQGSEA. The J segment lost 4 bases and the V segment lost 2 bases, leaving 14 bases of the junction unmatched. The CDR3 nucleotides read TGCAGCGTTGAACCCTCCGGGGGACAGGGCTTTGGCTATGGCTACACCTTC. It specifies CSVEPSGGQGFGYGYTF. Combining the CDR3 with reference TRBV29-1 and TRBJ1-2 gives the whole variable domain SAVISQKPSRDICQRGTSLTIQCQVDSQVTMMFWYRQQPGQSLTLIATANQGSEATYESGFVIDKFPISRPNLTFSTLTVSNMSPEDSSIYLCSVEPSGGQGFGYGYTFGSGTRLTVV.

This clonotype was observed a single time. The chain uses TRBV18 and TRBJ2-4; tentatively, D is TRBD2 (6 bases). Germline CDR1 is KGHSH and CDR2 is LQKENI. This CDR3 is built from 20 residues. V lost 0 bases to trimming and J lost 0 bases, with 21 bases between them. In DNA form, the CDR3 reads TGTGCCAGCTCACCACCGTCCTTGGGAGGAACCGATCTAGCCAAAAACATTCAGTACTTC. Protein: CASSPPSLGGTDLAKNIQYF.

The sample holds one count of this clonotype. V usage is TRBV9 and J usage is TRBJ2-2; D not resolved. V was clipped by 3 bases and J by 8 bases, with 8 bases between them. This CDR3 has 12 residues. The germline V gene encodes CDR1 SGDLS and CDR2 YYNGEE. Written as DNA, the CDR3 is TGTGCCAGCAGCGCGTACGTGGGGGAGCTGTTTTTT. Amino acids: CASSAYVGELFF.

The chain carries TRBV12-3 or TRBV12-4 and TRBJ2-7; D gene unclear. V was shortened by 4 bases and J by 6 bases, with 10 bases between the two germline ends. The CDR3 loop spans 12 amino acids. For the CDR3, the DNA is TGTGCCAGCAGTTGGAGAGTTCTCGAGCAGTACTTC. It is translated as CASSWRVLEQYF.

The chain is built from TRBV27 and TRBJ1-2, with a weak D call TRBD1 (5 bases). Trimming removed 8 bases from V and 3 bases from J, with 16 bases in between. The V gene's germline CDR1 is MNHEY and CDR2 SMNVEV (reference sequence). This CDR3 has 14 residues. The CDR3 reads CASGFLGGDYGYTF. The CDR3 DNA reads as TGTGCCAGCGGCTTCTTGGGGGGGGACTATGGCTACACCTTC.

CDR3 sequence: CASRRQAEANYGYTF. The CDR3, as DNA: TGTGCCAGCAGGAGACAGGCTGAGGCTAACTATGGCTACACCTTC. V and J are TRBV27 and TRBJ1-2; maybe TRBD1 (6 bases). This CDR3 comprises 15 residues. Germline assignment: CDR1 MNHEY and CDR2 SMNVEV (reference sequence). V lost 6 bases to trimming and J lost 0 bases, with 14 bases between them.

This sequence joins TRBV10-2 and TRBJ2-3; D is unclear. Trimming removed 3 bases from V and 4 bases from J, with 17 bases in between. From germline, CDR1 is WSHSY and CDR2 SAAADI. The CDR3 totals 16 residues. The CDR3 reads CASSDMGSLWADTQYF. As DNA, the CDR3 is TGCGCCAGCAGTGATATGGGGTCCCTATGGGCAGATACGCAGTATTTT.

The chain joins TRBV13 to TRBJ1-2; 7 bases agree with TRBD1. Germline V gene sequence: CDR1 PRHDT, CDR2 FYEKMQ (reference sequence). Losses at the gene ends were 5 bases for V and 8 bases for J; bases not matched to a gene: 8. This CDR3 has 13 amino acids. CDR3 region: CASSETGVGGYTF. The CDR3 DNA follows: TGTGCCAGCAGCGAAACAGGGGTTGGAGGCTACACCTTC. The full variable domain, rest sourced from reference TRBV13 and TRBJ1-2, is AAGVIQSPRHLIKEKRETATLKCYPIPRHDTVYWYQQGPGQDPQFLISFYEKMQSDKGSIPDRFSAQQFSDYHSELNMSSLELGDSALYFCASSETGVGGYTFGSGTRLTVV.